This T cell receptor beta chain was sequenced in a study of vaccination effects on CD4 cells after COVID-19. Study as a whole: Samples gathered post-vaccine arrived a median of 72 days past the second dose. Findings and limits, study-wide: In vaccinees who were healthy, merely 1 out of 255 vaccine-induced clones cross-reacted with common cold coronaviruses.

Only in-frame clones appear in the TCRdb table, and some are missing; sequencing was by immunoSEQ multiplex PCR. The table lists around 69,000 clones, 70% to 80% of them singletons. V was clipped by 5 bases and J by 1 base; unmatched bases: 11. The CDR3 sequence is 18 residues long. Looked up from germline, CDR1 is PRHDT and CDR2 is FYEKMQ (reference sequence). As regards this clone: The antigen remains undetermined.

The authors isolated CD4+ T cells after roughly 10 days of culture. The vaccine given was either BNT162b2 or mRNA-1273, in two doses. All vaccine recipients tested negative for nucleocapsid antibodies and had never contracted SARS-CoV-2 infection. Cultures had half their medium replaced with IL-2 medium on days 3 and 7. This sequence originates from a human donor who received a COVID-19 vaccine. This sample comprised CD4+ T cells from PBMCs cultured without peptide, obtained after COVID-19 vaccination. This chain links TRBV13 with TRBJ1-1; 12 nucleotides align to TRBD1. This CDR3 is CASSPMGDRGLSNTEAFF. DNA of the CDR3: TGTGCCAGCAGCCCTATGGGGGACAGGGGGCTTTCGAACACTGAAGCTTTCTTT.